The entry below describes one T cell receptor (beta chain). No cognate antigen has been identified for it. Base-call qualities are not available, and no considerably larger clone is one nucleotide away. Genomic DNA was extracted from sorted cells with the Quick-DNA Microprep Kit. TCRbeta DNA was amplified with the immunoSEQ hsTCRbeta kit following the manufacturer's protocol. An Illumina MiSeq instrument was used to sequence the TCRbeta libraries. In the paper's pipeline: After out-of-frame sequences were removed, 2.4 million or so distinct TCRbeta sequences remained, averaging about 67,000 per individual. Each individual was scored according to the count of 164 previously reported CMV-associated TCRbeta sequences and the total productive distinct TCRbeta count. A beta-binomial model was reimplemented in Python, and random forests from scikit-learn, run with default parameters, were trained on data from the US cohort. Classifier performance on the Belgian cohort was summarized as median AUC with percentile confidence intervals calculated over 10,000 bootstrap iterations. TCRdb's version of the immuneACCESS table is confined to in-frame rearrangements and falls short of the full clone set. An unresolved V gene accounts for under half of the shortfall where checked; the remainder is of unknown origin. The V and J calls and clone size are taken from that table; D and trimming were inferred from the DNA. This sample holds about 61,000 clones; 82% were observed only once. The biggest ten clones account for more than 0.8% of the sample.

The data are from a study of memory CD4+ T cells and cytomegalovirus serostatus (dated by TCRdb to 2018 to 2020). At the level of the whole study: The roughly 33 healthy Belgian adults in the cohort included 9 who were CMV seropositive and roughly 25 who were CMV seronegative. To replicate a published TCR-based CMV serostatus classifier, the researchers sequenced the CD4+ memory TCRbeta repertoires of a Belgian cohort whose cytomegalovirus serostatus was known.

Single viable CD3+CD4+CD8-CD45RO+ cells were sorted as memory CD4+ T cells on a FACSAria II. To determine CMV serostatus, a Roche Elecsys assay was used that detects serum IgG against CMV pp150, pp28, p38 and p52. After the samples were thawed, total CD4+ T cells were enriched through positive selection using CD4 magnetic microbeads. The samples came from a different study that was designed specifically to examine the CD4+ T cell memory repertoire. Peripheral blood mononuclear cells were isolated and cryopreserved according to standard operating procedures, and serum was kept at -80 degrees C. CD3-PerCP (BW264/56), CD4-APC (RPA-T4), CD45RO-PE (UCHT1) and CD8-Pacific Orange (3B5) antibodies were used for staining, and non-viable cells were excluded with Sytox blue. Broad study findings and their caveats: For predicting CMV serostatus, the median bootstrapped AUC was approximately 0.96 using the original framework and about 0.9 using a US-trained random forest. Only CD4+CD45RO+ memory cells were sequenced, unlike the original study, which covered naive and memory CD4+ and CD8+ populations. The results were interpreted as suggesting that the CMV-associated TCR signature is largely present in the CD4+ memory repertoire. Of around 150 previously reported CMV-associated TCRbeta sequences, about 72 appeared in the CD4+ memory repertoires, each in one to five individuals. A median bootstrapped AUC of almost 0.96 with a 95% CI of 0.76-1.00 was achieved on the Belgian cohort by the original-framework classifier.

The source of this sequence is an adult in good health and CMV-seronegative. Sequenced material: memory CD4+ T cells from blood.

The CDR3 protein: CASSLQGRNYGYTF. The nucleotides read TGTGCCAGCAGTTTGCAGGGAAGAAACTATGGCTACACCTTC. The sequence joins TRBV28 to TRBJ1-2; the D gene is perhaps TRBD1, from 5 matching bases. V and J lose 3 bases and 2 bases, and a span of 10 bases separates them. The CDR3 runs 14 amino acids, cysteine and phenylalanine included. Of all the DNA, just the CDR3 is kept, 42 bases in frame from base 1. The germline V gene supplies CDR1 MDHEN and CDR2 SYDVKM.